The present entry profiles one TCR beta chain with its context. Its matching antigen is unknown. This specimen belongs to a study of shared clonotypes between healthy human individuals. Points from the study as a whole: Non-shared clonotypes showed lower generation probabilities than clonotypes common to all four donors.

Germline loops: CDR1 SEHNR, CDR2 FQNEAQ (reference sequence). The V gene end was trimmed by 5 bases and the J gene end by 0 bases; junction bases not matched to a gene: 11. The CDR3 is 17 residues long. Sequenced by immunoSEQ multiplex PCR; TCRdb stores in-frame clones only, minus some. The sample holds about 2.1 million clones, 85% to 95% seen once. Naive CD8 cells, CD45RO-negative and positively selected for CCR7, excluded terminally differentiated effector memory CD45RA+ cells. The V gene is TRBV7-9, the J gene TRBJ1-2; 8 bases are a match to TRBD1. The material sequenced was naive CD8+ T cells from PBMCs. This sequence originates from a young man in good health. Some clones in this sample may be carry-over from other donors' samples. The DNA of the CDR3 is TGTGCCAGCAGCGGAACCGGGACAGGCTTAGCTAACTATGGCTACACCTTC. Its translation is CASSGTGTGLANYGYTF.